These 10 T cell receptor beta chains share one sample of origin, sequenced in a study of blood T cell repertoires in COVID-19. The method was immunoSEQ multiplex PCR; TCRdb's version includes in-frame clones alone and lacks a portion of them. The sample carries about 59,000 clones, roughly 80% recorded once. The sequencing sample was made of peripheral blood. All receptors come from a human donor in a cohort sampled during active COVID-19.

The sample holds a few counts of this clone. This chain uses TRBV12-2 with TRBJ2-7; whether TRBD2, the table's D call, matches the DNA was not checked. TRBV12-2 is noted as a pseudogene. CDR3 length equals 16 residues. The CDR3 sequence is CASRLVPSCDEYEQYF. The CDR3 DNA reads TGTGCAAGTCGCTTAGTCCCTAGCTGTGATGAGTACGAGCAGTACTTC.

The V call is TRBV28, the J call TRBJ1-1; no clear D. Germline CDR1 is MDHEN and CDR2 is SYDVKM. Trimming removed 7 bases at V and 7 bases at J, with 19 bases between. The CDR3 covers 14 residues. CDR3: CASTVVVGVSEAFF. DNA for the CDR3: TGTGCCAGCACTGTCGTGGTTGGAGTCAGTGAAGCTTTCTTT.

This clone was detected once. The J gene is TRBJ2-3, the V gene TRBV29-1; no reliable D call. CDR3 length equals 14 residues. CDR1 is SQVTM and CDR2 is ANQGSEA in the germline V gene. Trimming pared 8 bases from V and 0 bases from J, leaving 15 bases between. CDR3 in DNA: TGCAGCCTCCGGTCTCCTTTAAGCACAGATACGCAGTATTTT. It specifies CSLRSPLSTDTQYF.

The chain uses TRBV6-2 or TRBV6-3 and TRBJ1-1, with 8 nucleotides matching TRBD1. Germline V CDR1 and CDR2: MNHEY, SVGEGT. The CDR3 totals 14 residues. After removal of 2 bases from V and 6 bases from J, the junction contained 5 bases not matched to a gene. CDR3 protein: CASSYLTGVAEAFF. DNA for the CDR3: TGTGCCAGCAGTTACCTGACAGGGGTGGCTGAAGCTTTCTTT.

CDR3 amino acids: CASSAGTSGSLSYEQYF. The CDR3 DNA sequence: TGTGCCAGCAGCGCCGGGACTAGCGGGAGCCTCTCCTACGAGCAGTACTTC. V is TRBV11-2 and J is TRBJ2-7; TRBD2 aligns across 14 bases. The CDR3 is 17 amino acids. In germline, CDR1 is SGHAT, CDR2 FQNNGV. V was pared by 5 bases and J by 0 bases, with 6 bases of the junction left unmatched.

J is TRBJ2-7 and V is TRBV6-2 or TRBV6-3; 7 bases align to TRBD2. Germline CDR1 reads MNHEY; CDR2 reads SVGEGT. The CDR3 length is 14 residues. Losses at the gene ends were 4 bases for V and 5 bases for J; bases not matched to a gene: 8. Here the CDR3 reads CASSSAGESDEQYF. In nucleotides, the CDR3 is TGTGCCAGCAGTTCGGCGGGAGAGTCGGACGAGCAGTACTTC.

This clone was detected once. CDR3 DNA: TGTGCCAGCAGTTGGGAGGGGGATAATGAGCAGTTCTTC. Encoded protein: CASSWEGDNEQFF. This rearrangement joins TRBV6-2 or TRBV6-3 to TRBJ2-1; D might be TRBD2 (7 bases). CDR1 is MNHEY and CDR2 is SVGEGT in the germline V gene. The CDR3 loop spans 13 amino acids. Deletions cut 4 bases from V and 7 bases from J, with 11 bases between.

With regard to this clone: Other DNA sequences within the sample encode an identical CDR3. The chain combines TRBV29-1 with TRBJ2-7; possible D gene TRBD1, 6 bases. This CDR3 contains 11 residues. The germline V gene encodes CDR1 SQVTM and CDR2 ANQGSEA. Trimming removed 4 bases from V and 3 bases from J, with 7 bases in between. DNA of the CDR3: TGCAGCGTTGGAGGGGGCTACGAGCAGTACTTC. Translated: CSVGGGYEQYF.

The J gene is TRBJ2-7, the V gene TRBV6-5; 8 positions match TRBD1. This CDR3 contains 16 residues. Germline loops: CDR1 MNHEY, CDR2 SVGAGI. V dropped 0 bases and J dropped 4; count of bases not matched to a gene: 8. CDR3 in amino acids: CASSYSPGQESYEQYF. DNA for the CDR3: TGTGCCAGCAGTTACTCGCCGGGACAGGAGAGTTACGAGCAGTACTTC.

V gene TRBV6-2 or TRBV6-3 combines with J gene TRBJ1-2; the match to TRBD1 covers 9 bases. Germline V lookup: CDR1 MNHEY, CDR2 SVGEGT. The CDR3 length is 15 residues. Trimming at V came to 6 bases and at J to 8 bases, leaving 13 bases not matched to a gene. The CDR3 DNA is TGTGCCAGCAGCCAAACAGGGGGCTGGATAAGAGGCTACACCTTC. Translated, it gives CASSQTGGWIRGYTF.